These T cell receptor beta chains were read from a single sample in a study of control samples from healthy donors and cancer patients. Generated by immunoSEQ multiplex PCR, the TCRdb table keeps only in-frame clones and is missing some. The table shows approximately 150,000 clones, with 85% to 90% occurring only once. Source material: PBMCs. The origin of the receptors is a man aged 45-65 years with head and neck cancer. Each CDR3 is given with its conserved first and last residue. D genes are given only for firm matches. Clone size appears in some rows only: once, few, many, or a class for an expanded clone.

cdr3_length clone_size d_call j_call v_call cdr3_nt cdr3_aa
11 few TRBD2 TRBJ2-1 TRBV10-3 TGTGCCATCAGCGGGGGGAGTGAGCAGTTCTTC CAISGGSEQFF
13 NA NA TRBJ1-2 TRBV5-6 TGTGCCAGCAGCGGAATCCTTAACTATGGCTACACCTTC CASSGILNYGYTF
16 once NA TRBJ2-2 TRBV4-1 TGCGCCAGCAGCCAAGGACAGCCGAGCGTCACCGGGGAGCTGTTTTTT CASSQGQPSVTGELFF
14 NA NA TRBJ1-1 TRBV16 TGTGCCAGCAGCCAACTAAACACCAACACTGAAGCTTTCTTT CASSQLNTNTEAFF
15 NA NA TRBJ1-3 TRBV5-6 TGTGCCAGCAGCCCCGACACCGGCTCTGGAAACACCATATATTTT CASSPDTGSGNTIYF
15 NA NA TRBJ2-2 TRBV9 TGTGCCAGCACTCGGACATCCTCGAACACCGGGGAGCTGTTTTTT CASTRTSSNTGELFF
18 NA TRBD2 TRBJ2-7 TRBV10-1 TGCGCCAGCACCTCCCTAGCCATACTAGCGCCGGAGCCTTGCGAGCAGTACTTC CASTSLAILAPEPCEQYF
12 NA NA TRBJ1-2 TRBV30 TGTGCCTGGAGTTCAGGGGTCGGTGGCTACACCTTC CAWSSGVGGYTF
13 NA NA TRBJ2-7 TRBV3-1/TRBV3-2 TGTGCCAGCAGCCTTACACCAAGCTACGAGCAGTACTTC CASSLTPSYEQYF
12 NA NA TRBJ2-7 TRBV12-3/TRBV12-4 TGTGCCAGCAGTTTCGGACCGAACGAGCAGTACTTC CASSFGPNEQYF
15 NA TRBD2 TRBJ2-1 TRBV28 TGTGCCAGCACCACCTTCGGGGGGGGACAAGATGAGCAGTTCTTC CASTTFGGGQDEQFF
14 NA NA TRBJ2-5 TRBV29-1 TGCAGCGTTGAAAATTCCCCGGTCCAAGAGACCCAGTACTTC CSVENSPVQETQYF
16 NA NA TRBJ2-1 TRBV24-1 TGTGCCACCAGTGATTTGACGGTAGATGAAGGCGATGAGCAGTTCTTC CATSDLTVDEGDEQFF
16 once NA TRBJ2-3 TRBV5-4 TGTGCCAGCAGCGTGGGCGGGCAACTTACCACAGATACGCAGTATTTT CASSVGGQLTTDTQYF
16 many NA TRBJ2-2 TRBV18 TGTGCCAGCTCACCACGGCTAGCGACTAACACCGGGGAGCTGTTTTTT CASSPRLATNTGELFF
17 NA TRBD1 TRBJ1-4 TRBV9 TGTGCCAGCAGCGTTGGACAGGGGGGGGAACTGGGGGAAAAACTGTTTTTT CASSVGQGGELGEKLFF
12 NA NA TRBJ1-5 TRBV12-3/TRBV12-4 TGTGCCAGCAGCTCTCAAGGGGAGTCCCAGCATTTT CASSSQGESQHF
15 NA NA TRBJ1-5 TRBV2 TGTGCCAGCAGTGAAGAAACTGGACTGAGTCAGCCCCAGCATTTT CASSEETGLSQPQHF
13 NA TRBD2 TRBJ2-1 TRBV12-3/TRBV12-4 TGTGCCAGCAGTCCCCTTAGCGGGAGGATCTCGTTCTTC CASSPLSGRISFF
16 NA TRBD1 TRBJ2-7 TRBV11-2 TGTGCCAGCAGCCCCCCCTTGGGACAGGCGACCTACGAGCAGTACTTC CASSPPLGQATYEQYF